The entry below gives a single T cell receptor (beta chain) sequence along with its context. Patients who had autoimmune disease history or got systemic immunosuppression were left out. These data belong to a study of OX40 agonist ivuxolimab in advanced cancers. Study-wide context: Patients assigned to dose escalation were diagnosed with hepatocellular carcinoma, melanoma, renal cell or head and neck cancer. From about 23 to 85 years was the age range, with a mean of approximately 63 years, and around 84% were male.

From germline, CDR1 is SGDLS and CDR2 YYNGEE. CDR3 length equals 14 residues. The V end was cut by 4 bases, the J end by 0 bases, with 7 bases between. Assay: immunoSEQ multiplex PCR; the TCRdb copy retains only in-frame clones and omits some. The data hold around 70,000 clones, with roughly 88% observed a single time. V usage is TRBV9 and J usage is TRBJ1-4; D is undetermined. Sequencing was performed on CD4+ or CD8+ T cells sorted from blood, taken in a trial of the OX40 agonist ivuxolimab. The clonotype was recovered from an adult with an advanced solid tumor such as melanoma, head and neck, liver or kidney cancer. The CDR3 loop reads CASSYSATNEKLFF. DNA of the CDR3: TGTGCCAGCAGCTACTCCGCAACTAATGAAAAACTGTTTTTT. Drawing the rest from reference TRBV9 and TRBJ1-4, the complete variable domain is DSGVTQTPKHLITATGQRVTLRCSPRSGDLSVYWYQQSLDQGLQFLIQYYNGEERAKGNILERFSAQQFPDLHSELNLSSLELGDSALYFCASSYSATNEKLFFGSGTQLSVL.